These 20 T cell receptor beta chains were sequenced from one sample in a study of T cells in Graves' hyperthyroidism and ophthalmopathy. RNA transcripts were the template for amplifying TCR beta CDR3 regions. During a first-round RT-PCR of the TCR CDR3, the HTBI primer set was used. A single record per CDR3 protein comes from TCRdb applying MiXCR to the multiplex PCR reads. The sample has hundreds of thousands of distinct CDR3 sequences, about 15% seen once. The sequenced sample consisted of blood. The receptors were gathered from a young woman with Graves' hyperthyroidism.

This clonotype was seen many times. V gene TRBV29-1 combines with J gene TRBJ2-3, with D uncertain. CDR3 size: 15 residues. V lost 4 bases, J lost 6 bases, and 20 bases lay in between. The V gene's germline CDR1 is SQVTM and CDR2 ANQGSEA. The DNA of the CDR3 is TGCAGCGTTGCCGCCGGGTCGGCAGCTACGGATACGCAGTATTTT. This gives the protein CSVAAGSAATDTQYF.

This clonotype was seen ten or more times. The V call is TRBV18, the J call TRBJ1-1; the match to TRBD1 covers 7 bases. The ends lost 3 bases at V and 8 bases at J; junction bases unmatched: 6. The germline gives CDR1 KGHSH, CDR2 LQKENI. The CDR3 is 13 residues long. CDR3 bases: TGTGCCAGCTCACCCGGGACAGCGGTCGAAGCTTTCTTT. Amino acid sequence: CASSPGTAVEAFF.

This clonotype was detected many times. The chain links TRBV5-1 to TRBJ1-2, with D perhaps TRBD1 (5 bases). Germline V gene sequence: CDR1 SGHRS, CDR2 YFSETQ. V lost 7 bases to trimming and J lost 5 bases, with 18 bases between them. This CDR3 has 14 amino acids. The CDR3 bases are TGCGCCAGCTCCCCCGGGACGTTCTCATATGGCTACACCTTC. This sequence encodes CASSPGTFSYGYTF.

The rearrangement uses TRBV6-4 and TRBJ2-3; D may be TRBD1 or TRBD2 (5 bases each). The germline V gene has CDR1 MRHNA and CDR2 SNTAGT. The CDR3 is 13 amino acids. V lost 4 bases and J 2 bases, leaving 7 bases between the germline ends. The CDR3 spells CASSAGTTDTQYF. The CDR3 nucleotides are TGTGCCAGCAGTGCCGGGACCACAGATACGCAGTATTTT.

This chain joins TRBV11-2 and TRBJ2-6; TRBD2 aligns across 7 bases. CDR1 and CDR2 from the germline V gene are SGHAT and FQNNGV. The ends lost 8 bases at V and 4 bases at J; junction bases unmatched: 5. This CDR3 is built from 14 residues. CDR3 coding DNA: TGTGCCAGCTCTGGGGGGGTGGGGGCCAACGTCCTGACTTTC. Translation gives CASSGGVGANVLTF.

This clonotype has more than one count but fewer than ten. The rearrangement joins TRBV28 to TRBJ2-3; D is possibly TRBD1 (5 bases). V dropped 6 bases and J dropped 4 bases, with 17 bases sitting between them. Germline V gene lookup returns CDR1 MDHEN and CDR2 SYDVKM. The CDR3 consists of 15 residues. The DNA for the CDR3 is TGTGCCAGCAGGGACACCGTCAATCCCGCAGATACGCAGTATTTT. It specifies CASRDTVNPADTQYF.

The J gene is TRBJ2-7, the V gene TRBV7-8; possible D gene TRBD2, 5 bases. Between the trimmed V and J ends, which lost 5 bases and 0 bases, there was a span of 14 bases. Germline loops: CDR1 SGHVS, CDR2 FQNEAQ. This CDR3 comprises 15 residues. The CDR3 protein is CASSERRFYSYEQYF. In DNA form, the CDR3 reads TGTGCCAGCAGCGAGCGGAGGTTTTACTCCTACGAGCAGTACTTC.

As regards this clonotype: This sequence may be a read error, since a much larger clone differs from it by one base. The genes are TRBV18 and TRBJ2-5; 9 bases are shared with TRBD1. The trim removed 2 bases at V and 2 bases at J, leaving 6 bases unmatched. Germline lookup yields CDR1 KGHSH and CDR2 LQKENI. This CDR3 is 16 amino acids long. The CDR3 is CASSPYSGQGQETQYF. The CDR3 DNA reads as TGTGCCAGCTCACCATATTCGGGACAGGGACAAGAGACCCAGTACTTC.

In this sample, this clonotype turned up a few times. The J gene is TRBJ2-7, the V gene TRBV30; D perhaps matches TRBD1 (6 bases). With 0 bases removed from V and 2 bases from J, the gap between germline ends came to 11 bases. The CDR3 contains 14 residues. Germline-derived CDR1 and CDR2 are GTSNPN and SVGIG (reference sequence). The CDR3 is CAWSVQTGAYEQYF. For the CDR3, the DNA is TGTGCCTGGAGTGTACAGACAGGCGCCTACGAGCAGTACTTC.

This clonotype was seen ten or more times. This chain joins TRBV2 and TRBJ2-3; TRBD2 is a possible D gene (5 bases). This CDR3 is built from 14 residues. The ends were cut back, 6 bases at V and 1 base at J, with 11 bases in the middle. The germline gives CDR1 SNHLY, CDR2 FYNNEI. CDR3 in amino acids: CASSPTRGTDTQYF. In DNA, the CDR3 is TGTGCCAGCAGCCCCACTAGAGGCACAGATACGCAGTATTTT.

This clonotype has ten or more counts. Germline and junction disagree at one end, which may indicate a read error. The chain employs TRBV2 and TRBJ1-1, with no clear D. Germline lookup yields CDR1 SNHLY and CDR2 FYNNEI. This CDR3 contains 14 residues. CDR3 protein: CASREDGGNTEAFF. For the CDR3, the DNA is TGTGCCAGCAGAGAAGACGGAGGGAACACTGAAGCTTTCTTT.

The sample holds many counts of this clonotype. V usage is TRBV28 and J usage is TRBJ2-1; TRBD2 agrees at 14 bases. V shed 6 bases, J shed 6 bases, and the junction held 4 bases outside the gene matches. This CDR3 is built from 15 residues. CDR1 is MDHEN and CDR2 is SYDVKM in the germline V gene. CDR3 region: CASSLGLAGVNEQFF. CDR3 nucleotide sequence: TGTGCCAGCAGCCTGGGACTAGCGGGAGTCAATGAGCAGTTCTTC.

This clonotype showed up just a few times. V and J are TRBV2 and TRBJ2-6, with D perhaps TRBD2 (5 bases). This CDR3 is 19 amino acids long. Germline CDR1 and CDR2: SNHLY and FYNNEI. V dropped 4 bases and J dropped 6 bases, with 25 bases sitting between them. The DNA of the CDR3 is TGTGCCAGCAGTGTGAATACACTGGGAGTTTCGGCTGAGGCCAACGTCCTGACTTTC. As protein: CASSVNTLGVSAEANVLTF. The variable domain in full, completed from reference TRBV2 and TRBJ2-6, reads EPEVTQTPSHQVTQMGQEVILRCVPISNHLYFYWYRQILGQKVEFLVSFYNNEISEKSEIFDDQFSVERPDGSNFTLKIRSTKLEDSAMYFCASSVNTLGVSAEANVLTFGAGSRLTVL.

This clonotype came up many times. The J gene is TRBJ2-3, the V gene TRBV11-3; D may be TRBD2 (6 bases). V lost 7 bases to trimming and J lost 3 bases, with 17 bases between them. This CDR3 has 15 residues. Germline assignment: CDR1 SGHNT and CDR2 YENEEA. The CDR3 DNA follows: TGTGCCAGCACTGCCCTGGGGGGTAGTACAGATACGCAGTATTTT. It encodes CASTALGGSTDTQYF.

Notes on this clonotype: A read error may account for a junction end that differs from germline. The chain is built from TRBV12-5 and TRBJ1-1, with D tentatively TRBD1 (6 bases). The CDR3 is 19 amino acids. Germline lookup yields CDR1 LGHNT and CDR2 FRNRAP. The CDR3 region is CAGGLARTSQGQLNTEAFF. In DNA, the CDR3 is TGTGCTGGTGGTTTGGCCCGGACTTCTCAGGGGCAACTTAACACTGAAGCTTTCTTT.

This clonotype was recorded a few times. The chain employs TRBV30 and TRBJ2-3, with D tentatively TRBD2 (5 bases). V was trimmed by 2 bases and J by 4 bases, leaving 7 bases between them. Germline lookup yields CDR1 GTSNPN and CDR2 SVGIG (reference sequence). The CDR3 runs to 12 residues. The CDR3 sequence is CAWSSGADTQYF. CDR3 nucleotides: TGTGCCTGGAGTAGCGGCGCAGATACGCAGTATTTT.

The chain combines TRBV4-1 with TRBJ2-7; D uncertain. The end of the DNA fits TRBJ2-1 better, so the J call may be wrong. This CDR3 spans 13 amino acids. The germline gives CDR1 MGHRA, CDR2 YSYEKL. The CDR3 nucleotides are TGCGCCAGCAGCCAAGAGGGGAATTACGAGCAGTTCTTC. Translated: CASSQEGNYEQFF.

The chain couples TRBV6-1 to TRBJ2-3; 7 bases match TRBD2. Germline CDR1 reads MNHNS; CDR2 reads SASEGT. The CDR3 contains 17 residues. V lost 5 bases and J lost 4; bases outside the gene matches: 15. The CDR3 loop is CASSPGRGAGVADTQYF. As DNA, the CDR3 is TGTGCCAGCAGTCCGGGCCGGGGCGCGGGAGTTGCAGATACGCAGTATTTT.

This clonotype has a count of ten or more. This chain uses TRBV20-1 with TRBJ2-5; D unresolved. V lost 3 bases, J lost 2 bases, and 7 bases lay in between. The CDR3 covers 12 residues. The V gene's germline CDR1 is DFQATT and CDR2 SNEGSKA (reference sequence). The DNA of the CDR3 is TGCAGTGCTAGCCTAAGGCAAGAGACCCAGTACTTC. Encoded protein: CSASLRQETQYF.

The table lists this clonotype with a few counts. Being one base from a much bigger clone, this may be a read error. The chain employs TRBV7-2 and TRBJ2-7; 10 bases fit TRBD2. The CDR3 has 14 amino acids. J lost 5 bases, V lost 5 bases, and 6 bases had no gene match. Germline V gives CDR1 SGHTA, CDR2 FQGNSA. The CDR3 DNA follows: TGTGCCAGCAGCAAAGCGGGAGGGCCCCACGAGCAGTACTTC. Amino acids: CASSKAGGPHEQYF.